The source of this TCR beta chain is a study of blood T cell repertoires in COVID-19. Study context: COVID-19 samples, acute and convalescent, were from the United States, Italy and Spain.

This CDR3 has 13 amino acids. V was shortened by 3 bases and J by 8 bases, with 10 bases between the two germline ends. Germline values: CDR1 SGHTA, CDR2 FQGNSA. This clone was found a few times. Some clones are missing from TCRdb's copy, which holds only in-frame ones; the method was immunoSEQ multiplex PCR. The sample holds about 170,000 clones, about four fifths seen once. The sequencing sample was made of peripheral blood. The rearrangement uses TRBV7-2 and TRBJ2-2; D is undetermined. The TCR sequence derives from a man aged 18 to 29 with active or convalescent COVID-19. CDR3 bases: TGTGCCAGCAGCTTTGACCCGGGTGGGGAGCTGTTTTTT. Translated, it gives CASSFDPGGELFF.